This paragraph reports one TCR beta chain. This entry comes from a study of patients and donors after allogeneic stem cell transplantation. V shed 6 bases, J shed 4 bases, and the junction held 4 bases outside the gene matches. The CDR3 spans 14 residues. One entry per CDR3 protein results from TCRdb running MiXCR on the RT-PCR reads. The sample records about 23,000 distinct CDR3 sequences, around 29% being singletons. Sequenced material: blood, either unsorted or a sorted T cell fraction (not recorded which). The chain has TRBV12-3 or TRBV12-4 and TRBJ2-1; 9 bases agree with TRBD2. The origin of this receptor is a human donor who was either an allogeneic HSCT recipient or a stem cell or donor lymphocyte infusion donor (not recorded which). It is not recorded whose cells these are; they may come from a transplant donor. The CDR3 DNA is TGTGCCAGCAGCCCCGCGGGGGGGTACAATGAGCAGTTCTTC. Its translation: CASSPAGGYNEQFF.